This paragraph covers one TCR beta chain sequence. This specimen belongs to a study of control samples from healthy donors and cancer patients. The V end was cut by 4 bases, the J end by 2 bases, with 13 bases between. The length of the CDR3 is 15 residues. Per the germline V gene, CDR1 is SGHKS and CDR2 is YYEKEE (reference sequence). TCRdb's table, derived via immunoSEQ multiplex PCR, lists solely in-frame clones and lacks some. Altogether roughly 170,000 clones are present, roughly 88% being singletons, with the ten largest covering around 5%. The origin of this receptor is a woman aged 25 to 39 in good health. Sample: blood. The rearrangement links TRBV5-5 to TRBJ1-3; D is possibly TRBD1 (5 bases). The CDR3: CASSRTSGTGNTIYF. The CDR3 region has the DNA TGTGCCAGCAGCAGGACTTCAGGGACTGGAAACACCATATATTTT.